The source of this T cell receptor beta chain is a study of Graves' ophthalmopathy and Graves' hyperthyroidism. Using RNA transcripts, the TCR beta CDR3 regions were amplified. HTBI primers primed a first-round RT-PCR, and a second-round multiplex PCR followed. One entry per CDR3 protein, called by TCRdb with MiXCR from the multiplex PCR reads. Here the sample spans some 400,000 distinct CDR3 sequences, about 16% being singletons. Broader study findings: Detected in blood as well were most expanded thyroid clonotypes with frequency above 0.001. Stable hyperthyroidism and ophthalmopathy were told apart by a 13-signature model, which achieved almost 90% sensitivity and around 77% specificity.

This clonotype has at least ten counts. Its antigen is currently unknown. If patients had other autoimmune diseases, uncontrolled infections, pregnancy or lactation, they were excluded. The PBMCs originated from around 9.7 ml of fresh peripheral blood. CDR3 size: 15 residues. Germline assignment: CDR1 MNHEY and CDR2 SMNVEV (reference sequence). V lost 4 bases to trimming and J lost 5 bases, with 14 bases between them. The sample taken for sequencing was peripheral blood. This clonotype was obtained from a woman aged 18-35 years with Graves' ophthalmopathy. This chain joins TRBV27 and TRBJ2-2; D remains ambiguous. The CDR3 DNA follows: TGTGCCAGCAGTTATGGAGTTTCCCTTACCGGGGAGCTGTTTTTT. Translating it yields CASSYGVSLTGELFF.